This TCR beta chain came from a study of blood T cells in healthy people across ages. The germline V gene encodes CDR1 DFQATT and CDR2 SNEGSKA (reference sequence). V was pared by 1 base and J by 5 bases, with 14 bases between. This CDR3 is built from 14 residues. Primed by a sample-barcoded 5' primer and a J-beta primer mix, a second PCR proceeded for about 7 to 12 cycles. A single record per CDR3 protein comes from TCRdb applying MiXCR to the 5' RACE reads. Found here are 1 million to 1.2 million distinct CDR3 sequences, under 40% of them singletons; the top ten hold over 10%. Per-sample PBMC isolation yielded at least 6 million cells.

The TCR was taken from a man between 18 and 29 years old in good health. The sequencing sample was made of blood. The chain couples TRBV20-1 to TRBJ1-2; D unresolved. CDR3 DNA sequence: TGCAGTGCTAGAGTCCCACCGTCGACTTATGGCTACACCTTC. Translating it yields CSARVPPSTYGYTF.